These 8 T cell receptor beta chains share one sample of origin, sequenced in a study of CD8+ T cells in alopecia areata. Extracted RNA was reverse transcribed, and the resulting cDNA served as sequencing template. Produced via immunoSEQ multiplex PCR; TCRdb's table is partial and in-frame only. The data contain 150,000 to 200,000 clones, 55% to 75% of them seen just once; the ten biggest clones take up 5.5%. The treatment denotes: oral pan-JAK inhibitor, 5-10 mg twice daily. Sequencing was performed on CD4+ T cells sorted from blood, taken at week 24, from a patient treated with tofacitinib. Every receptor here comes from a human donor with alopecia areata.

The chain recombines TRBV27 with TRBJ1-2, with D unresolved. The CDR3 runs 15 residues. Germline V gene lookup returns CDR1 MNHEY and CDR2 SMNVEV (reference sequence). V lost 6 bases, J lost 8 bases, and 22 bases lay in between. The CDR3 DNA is TGTGCCAGCAGAGACGATTCGACGGAGGAAATAGGCTACACCTTC. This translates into CASRDDSTEEIGYTF.

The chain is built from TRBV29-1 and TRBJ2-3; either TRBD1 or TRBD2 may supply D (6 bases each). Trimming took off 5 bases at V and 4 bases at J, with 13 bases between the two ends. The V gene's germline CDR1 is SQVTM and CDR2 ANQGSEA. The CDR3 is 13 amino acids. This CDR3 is CSVRGVRADTQYF. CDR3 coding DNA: TGCAGCGTTAGGGGGGTAAGGGCAGATACGCAGTATTTT.

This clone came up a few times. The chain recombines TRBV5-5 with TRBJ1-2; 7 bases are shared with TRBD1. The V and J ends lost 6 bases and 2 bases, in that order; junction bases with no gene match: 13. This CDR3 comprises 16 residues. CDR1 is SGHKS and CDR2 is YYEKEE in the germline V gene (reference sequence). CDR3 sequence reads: CASNSLSHRGNYGYTF. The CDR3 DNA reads TGTGCCAGCAACTCACTCTCCCACAGGGGAAACTATGGCTACACCTTC. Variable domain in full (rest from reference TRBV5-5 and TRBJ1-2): DAGVTQSPTHLIKTRGQQVTLRCSPISGHKSVSWYQQVLGQGPQFIFQYYEKEERGRGNFPDRFSARQFPNYSSELNVNALLLGDSALYLCASNSLSHRGNYGYTFGSGTRLTVV.

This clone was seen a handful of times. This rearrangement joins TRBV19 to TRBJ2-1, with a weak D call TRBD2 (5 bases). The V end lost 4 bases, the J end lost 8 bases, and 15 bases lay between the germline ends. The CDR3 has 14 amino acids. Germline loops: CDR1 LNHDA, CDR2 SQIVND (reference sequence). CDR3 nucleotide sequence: TGTGCCAGTAGTACCCGAGGGCGAGTAGATGAGCAGTTCTTC. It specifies CASSTRGRVDEQFF.

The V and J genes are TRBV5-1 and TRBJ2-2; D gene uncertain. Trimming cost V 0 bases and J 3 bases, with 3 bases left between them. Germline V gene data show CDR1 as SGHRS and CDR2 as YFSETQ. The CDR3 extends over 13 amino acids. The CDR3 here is CASSLDHTGELFF. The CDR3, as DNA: TGCGCCAGCAGCTTGGATCACACCGGGGAGCTGTTTTTT. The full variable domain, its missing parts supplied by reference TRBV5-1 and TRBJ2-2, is KAGVTQTPRYLIKTRGQQVTLSCSPISGHRSVSWYQQTPGQGLQFLFEYFSETQRNKGNFPGRFSGRQFSNSRSEMNVSTLELGDSALYLCASSLDHTGELFFGEGSRLTVL.

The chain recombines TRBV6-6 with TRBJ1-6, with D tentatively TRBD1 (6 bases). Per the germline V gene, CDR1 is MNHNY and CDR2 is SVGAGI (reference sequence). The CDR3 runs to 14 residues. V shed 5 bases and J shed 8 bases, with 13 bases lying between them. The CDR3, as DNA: TGTGCCAGCAGTAAACAGGGCTCACATTCACCCCTCCACTTT. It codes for CASSKQGSHSPLHF.

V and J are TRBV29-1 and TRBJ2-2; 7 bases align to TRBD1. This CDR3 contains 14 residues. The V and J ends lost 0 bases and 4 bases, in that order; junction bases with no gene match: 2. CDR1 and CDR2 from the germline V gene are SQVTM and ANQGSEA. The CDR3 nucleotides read TGCAGCGTTGAAGAGGACAGGTCCACCGGGGAGCTGTTTTTT. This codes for CSVEEDRSTGELFF.

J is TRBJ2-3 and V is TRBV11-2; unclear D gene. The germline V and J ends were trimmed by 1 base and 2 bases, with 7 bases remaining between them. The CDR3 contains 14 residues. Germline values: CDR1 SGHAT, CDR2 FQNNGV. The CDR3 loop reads CASSLGGYTDTQYF. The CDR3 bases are TGTGCCAGCAGCTTAGGTGGATACACAGATACGCAGTATTTT.